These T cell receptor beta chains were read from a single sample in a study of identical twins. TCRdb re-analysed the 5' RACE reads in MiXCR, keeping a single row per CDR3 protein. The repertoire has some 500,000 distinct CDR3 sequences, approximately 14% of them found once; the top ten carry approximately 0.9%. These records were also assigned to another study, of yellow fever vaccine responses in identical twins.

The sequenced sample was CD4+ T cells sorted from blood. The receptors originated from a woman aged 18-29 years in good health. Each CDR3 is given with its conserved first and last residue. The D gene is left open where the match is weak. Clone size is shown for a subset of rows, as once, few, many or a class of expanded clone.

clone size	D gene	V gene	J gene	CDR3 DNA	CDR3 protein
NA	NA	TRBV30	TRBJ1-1	TGTGCCTGGAGTGTTGAGGGGCAAACTGAAGCTTTCTTT	CAWSVEGQTEAFF
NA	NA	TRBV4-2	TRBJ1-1	TGTGCCAGCAGCCAGTACAGGGTTTCCACTGAAGCTTTCTTT	CASSQYRVSTEAFF
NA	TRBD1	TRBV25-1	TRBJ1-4	TGTGCCAGCAGTGAAGCCAGGGGGCCTTCTAATGAAAAACTGTTTTTT	CASSEARGPSNEKLFF
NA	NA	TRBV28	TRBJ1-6	TGTGCCAGCAGTTTCCGGCAGGGTAGGAAGCCCCTCCACTTT	CASSFRQGRKPLHF
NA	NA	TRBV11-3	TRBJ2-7	TGTGCCAGCGCCCGGGATTCGAGGGGCGAGCAGTACTTC	CASARDSRGEQYF
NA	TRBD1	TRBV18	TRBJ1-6	TGTGCCAGCTCACCGGCGGGGACAGGGGGTAATTCACCCCTCCACTTT	CASSPAGTGGNSPLHF
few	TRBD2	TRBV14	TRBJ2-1	TGTGCCAGCAGCCAAGGAGTACTAGCGAGTCCTAGGGTTCGCAATGAGCAGTTCTTC	CASSQGVLASPRVRNEQFF
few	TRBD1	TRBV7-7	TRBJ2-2	TGTGCTAGCAGCCCACAGACAGGGGGCTCCACCGGGGAGCTGTTTTTT	CASSPQTGGSTGELFF
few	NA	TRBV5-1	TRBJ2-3	TGCGCCAGCAGCCCGGGGAGCTCCGCCGTAGCCACAGATACGCAGTATTTT	CASSPGSSAVATDTQYF
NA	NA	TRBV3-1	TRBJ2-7	TGTGCCAGCAGCCAAAGCAAGGGGTCTCTAACCTACGAGCAGTACTTC	CASSQSKGSLTYEQYF
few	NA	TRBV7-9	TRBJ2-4	TGTGCCAGCAGCCCCGGGGCGGCCAAAAACATTCAGTACTTC	CASSPGAAKNIQYF
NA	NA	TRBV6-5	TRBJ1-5	TGTGCCAGCAGTGGGGGTGGGCCCCAGCATTTT	CASSGGGPQHF
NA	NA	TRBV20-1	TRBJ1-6	TGCAGTGCTAGGGACGGTGGGGTGTATTATTCACCCCTCCACTTT	CSARDGGVYYSPLHF
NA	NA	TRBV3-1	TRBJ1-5	TGTGCCAGCAGCCAAGTCTGGGACAGCAATCAGCCCCAGCATTTT	CASSQVWDSNQPQHF
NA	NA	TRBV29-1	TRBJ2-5	TGCAGCGCAAACGCAGGGTTAGACGAGACCCAGTACTTC	CSANAGLDETQYF
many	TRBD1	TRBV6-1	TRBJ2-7	TGTGCCAGCAGAAGAGGACAGGGGGCCTACGAGCAGTACTTC	CASRRGQGAYEQYF
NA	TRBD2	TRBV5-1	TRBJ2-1	TGCGCCAGCAGCTTGAAGCCCACTAGCGGTACCTACAATGAGCAGTTCTTC	CASSLKPTSGTYNEQFF
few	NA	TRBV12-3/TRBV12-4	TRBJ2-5	TGTGCCAGCAGTTTTGGCAGGAAGACCCAGTACTTC	CASSFGRKTQYF
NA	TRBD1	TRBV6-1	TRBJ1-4	TGTGCCAGCCTCCCCGGGGGACAGACGAATGAAAAACTGTTTTTT	CASLPGGQTNEKLFF
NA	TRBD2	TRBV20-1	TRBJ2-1	TGCAGTGCTAGCCTGGCGGGAGAGTACAATGAGCAGTTCTTC	CSASLAGEYNEQFF
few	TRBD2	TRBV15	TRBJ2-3	TGTGCCACCAGCAGAGATCCGGGAGGGGGAGATACGCAGTATTTT	CATSRDPGGGDTQYF
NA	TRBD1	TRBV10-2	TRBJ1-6	TGCGCCAGCAGCGGGACAGGGTTGAATTCACCCCTCCACTTT	CASSGTGLNSPLHF